This TCR beta chain was sequenced during a study of blood T cell repertoires in COVID-19. There are 13 residues in the CDR3. With 5 bases removed from V and 2 bases from J, the gap between germline ends came to 13 bases. Germline CDR1 reads GTSNPN; CDR2 reads SVGIG (reference sequence). How the authors handled the data: Reference gene primer amplification yielded estimated nucleated cell counts. Sequencing used immunoSEQ multiplex PCR; TCRdb keeps in-frame clones, though not all of them. V, J and clone size are those of that table, while D and trimming were read from the DNA. Of around 270,000 clones listed, around nine tenths are singletons.

Sequencing input: peripheral blood. This chain joins TRBV30 and TRBJ2-7; D possibly corresponds to TRBD2 (6 bases). This clonotype was obtained from a woman aged 55-70 years with COVID-19, enrolled during active disease. The CDR3 DNA is TGTGCCTGGGGGGTGGACTACGCCTACGAGCAGTACTTC. Translated, it gives CAWGVDYAYEQYF.